This T cell receptor beta chain was observed in a study of cytomegalovirus exposure and HLA in healthy donors. The germline V and J ends were trimmed by 6 bases and 5 bases, with 11 bases remaining between them. The CDR3 spans 12 residues. Germline V gene lookup returns CDR1 SQVTM and CDR2 ANQGSEA. With 60 Vbeta and 13 Jbeta primers, the PCR was carried out. Assay used: immunoSEQ multiplex PCR; TCRdb lists only in-frame clones, some missing. The sample gives 85,000 to 100,000 clones, about three quarters of which show up once; 6.5% to 9% is in the top ten. The specimen was PBMCs. This clonotype originated in a man aged 40-55 years in good health and CMV-seropositive. V gene TRBV29-1 combines with J gene TRBJ1-5, with D tentatively TRBD1 (6 bases). The CDR3 here is CSVGGADQPQHF. The CDR3 DNA sequence: TGCAGCGTGGGGGGGGCGGATCAGCCCCAGCATTTT. Filled out from reference TRBV29-1 and TRBJ1-5, the complete variable domain reads SAVISQKPSRDICQRGTSLTIQCQVDSQVTMMFWYRQQPGQSLTLIATANQGSEATYESGFVIDKFPISRPNLTFSTLTVSNMSPEDSSIYLCSVGGADQPQHFGDGTRLSIL.